Shown below are 25 T cell receptor beta chains from a single sample sequenced in a study of CD8 T cells in Susac syndrome. About 0.5 to 1 ug RNA was reverse transcribed with random hexamers. Via MiXCR, TCRdb re-called the immunoSEQ multiplex PCR reads, giving one row per CDR3 protein. The sample lists about 210,000 distinct CDR3 sequences, 95% occurring once. Sequenced sample: CD4+ T cells from PBMCs. The receptor source for this set is a human donor with multiple sclerosis.

The genes are TRBV29-1 and TRBJ1-2; maybe TRBD1 (5 bases). Germline lookup yields CDR1 SQVTM and CDR2 ANQGSEA. Between the trimmed V and J ends, which lost 6 bases and 4 bases, there was a span of 12 bases. There are 12 residues in the CDR3. The CDR3 coding sequence is TGCAGCGTGGTGTTTGGGGGCTATGGCTACACCTTC. Translated: CSVVFGGYGYTF.

The chain is built from TRBV12-3 or TRBV12-4 and TRBJ1-2; maybe TRBD1 (6 bases). V was pared by 4 bases and J by 4 bases, with 10 bases between. The CDR3 totals 13 residues. The CDR3 nucleotides read TGTGCCAGCAGTTACCGGACAGCCTATGGCTACACCTTC. It encodes CASSYRTAYGYTF.

The rearrangement links TRBV29-1 to TRBJ1-2; the D gene is possibly TRBD1 (6 bases). The CDR3 is 16 amino acids. Trimming took 5 bases from V and 0 from J, leaving 19 bases between them. The V gene's germline CDR1 is SQVTM and CDR2 ANQGSEA. CDR3 coding DNA: TGCAGCGTTTGGAGTGATTGGGACACGACTAACTATGGCTACACCTTC. Protein product: CSVWSDWDTTNYGYTF. Variable domain in full (rest from reference TRBV29-1 and TRBJ1-2): SAVISQKPSRDICQRGTSLTIQCQVDSQVTMMFWYRQQPGQSLTLIATANQGSEATYESGFVIDKFPISRPNLTFSTLTVSNMSPEDSSIYLCSVWSDWDTTNYGYTFGSGTRLTVV.

V usage is TRBV6-5 and J usage is TRBJ1-1; D call uncertain. The ends were cut back, 7 bases at V and 1 base at J, with 10 bases in the middle. CDR3 length: 13 residues. Per the germline V gene, CDR1 is MNHEY and CDR2 is SVGAGI. CDR3 sequence: CASTTTGNTEAFF. The CDR3 nucleotides are TGTGCCAGCACCACCACGGGGAACACTGAAGCTTTCTTT.

The chain employs TRBV2 and TRBJ2-7; either TRBD1 or TRBD2 may fit D (5 bases each). CDR3 size: 13 residues. Trimming took 7 bases from V and 0 from J, leaving 10 bases between them. Germline V gene data show CDR1 as SNHLY and CDR2 as FYNNEI. CDR3 coding DNA: TGTGCCAGCACCGGGACCGGCTCCTACGAGCAGTACTTC. Its translation: CASTGTGSYEQYF.

The rearrangement joins TRBV12-3 or TRBV12-4 to TRBJ1-2; the match to TRBD1 covers 11 bases. The CDR3 consists of 15 residues. The junction had 2 bases not matched to a gene; V was cut back by 3 bases and J by 2 bases. This chain's CDR3 is CASSFGQGANYGYTF. The CDR3 DNA reads as TGTGCCAGCAGTTTTGGACAGGGGGCAAACTATGGCTACACCTTC.

This chain uses TRBV6-5 with TRBJ1-2, with D tentatively TRBD1 (6 bases). With 2 bases removed from V and 2 bases from J, the gap between germline ends came to 12 bases. The CDR3 covers 15 residues. Germline V lookup: CDR1 MNHEY, CDR2 SVGAGI. The CDR3 here is CASSYLRQANYGYTF. The CDR3 DNA sequence: TGTGCCAGCAGTTACCTAAGACAGGCGAACTATGGCTACACCTTC.

This clonotype was seen once. CDR3 nucleotide sequence: TGCAGTGCTAGGGGCGCTGCCGACATTCAGTACTTC. Its protein product is CSARGAADIQYF. The rearrangement joins TRBV20-1 to TRBJ2-4; D call uncertain. The germline V gene encodes CDR1 DFQATT and CDR2 SNEGSKA (reference sequence). CDR3 length: 12 amino acids. The V gene lost 3 bases and the J gene lost 8 bases, with 11 bases spanning the gap.

V gene TRBV3-1 combines with J gene TRBJ2-1; possibly TRBD2 for D (6 bases). This CDR3 is built from 15 residues. Trimming took 0 bases from V and 12 from J, leaving 18 bases between them. The germline V gene encodes CDR1 LGHDT and CDR2 YNNKEL (reference sequence). The CDR3 bases are TGTGCCAGCAGCCAAGACGGCCGGACTAAGGTTCGGCAGTTCTTC. Translated: CASSQDGRTKVRQFF.

The chain's CDR3 is CASGTGTGALETQYF. The CDR3 region has the DNA TGTGCTAGTGGTACTGGGACAGGGGCTCTGGAGACCCAGTACTTC. This sequence joins TRBV12-5 and TRBJ2-5; TRBD1 matches at 10 bases. This CDR3 has 15 amino acids. The V gene's germline CDR1 is LGHNT and CDR2 FRNRAP. V was pared by 5 bases and J by 5 bases, with 8 bases of the junction left unmatched.

J is TRBJ2-7 and V is TRBV20-1; the match to TRBD2 covers 13 bases. The CDR3 runs 13 residues. Unmatched junction bases numbered 5, after V lost 5 bases and J lost 7 bases. Germline-derived CDR1 and CDR2 are DFQATT and SNEGSKA (reference sequence). CDR3 in amino acids: CSARTSGRMEQYF. The CDR3 region has the DNA TGCAGTGCTCGGACTAGCGGGAGAATGGAGCAGTACTTC.

The rearrangement joins TRBV7-8 to TRBJ2-2; D call uncertain. The CDR3 has 13 amino acids. CDR1 is SGHVS, CDR2 FQNEAQ, per germline. The V and J ends lost 10 bases and 6 bases respectively, with 15 bases between them. Here the CDR3 DNA reads TGTGCCACCTCGACTGGGCGGCCCGGGGAGCTGTTTTTT. This gives the protein CATSTGRPGELFF.

The V and J genes are TRBV11-1 and TRBJ2-2; 9 positions agree with TRBD1. Germline CDR1 SGHAT, CDR2 FQDESV (reference sequence). The trim removed 8 bases at V and 2 bases at J, leaving 3 bases unmatched. CDR3 length: 14 amino acids. This chain's CDR3 is CASRDRDNTGELFF. CDR3 nucleotides: TGTGCCAGCCGGGACAGGGACAACACCGGGGAGCTGTTTTTT.

The table lists this clonotype with a count of one. The chain recombines TRBV7-2 with TRBJ2-3; D not resolved. V was trimmed by 1 base and J by 4 bases, leaving 6 bases between them. The CDR3 extends over 13 amino acids. Germline V gene sequence: CDR1 SGHTA, CDR2 FQGNSA. The CDR3 DNA reads as TGTGCCAGCAGCTTAGGACTGTCAGATACGCAGTATTTT. It encodes CASSLGLSDTQYF.

The gene calls are TRBV9 and TRBJ2-1; D might be TRBD1 (6 bases). This CDR3 has 14 amino acids. CDR1 is SGDLS and CDR2 is YYNGEE in the germline V gene. V shed 2 bases and J shed 8 bases, with 14 bases lying between them. CDR3 region: CASSVTGFGDEQFF. The CDR3 DNA reads as TGTGCCAGCAGCGTTACAGGGTTCGGCGATGAGCAGTTCTTC.

This clonotype appeared a single time. J is TRBJ2-3 and V is TRBV9; a possible D gene is TRBD1 (5 bases). Germline assignment: CDR1 SGDLS and CDR2 YYNGEE. The CDR3 has 15 residues. V dropped 1 base and J dropped 0 bases, with 9 bases sitting between them. The CDR3 loop reads CASSVRGASTDTQYF. The CDR3 DNA reads as TGTGCCAGCAGCGTAAGGGGTGCTAGCACAGATACGCAGTATTTT.

The chain carries TRBV6-6 and TRBJ2-2, with no clear D. The CDR3 covers 13 residues. Trimming took 2 bases from V and 5 from J, leaving 6 bases between them. CDR1 and CDR2 (germline): MNHNY, SVGAGI (reference sequence). The DNA for the CDR3 is TGTGCCAGCAGTTACGCTGAGACCGGGGAGCTGTTTTTT. Its translation: CASSYAETGELFF.

This chain links TRBV25-1 with TRBJ2-2, with 10 nucleotides matching TRBD2. The CDR3 contains 18 residues. J was trimmed by 7 bases and V by 4 bases; bases with no gene match: 15. Germline V gene data show CDR1 as MGHDK and CDR2 as SYGVNS. The CDR3 reads CASSAGSRLAGVDGELFF. DNA of the CDR3: TGTGCCAGCAGTGCTGGGTCGAGGCTAGCGGGAGTAGACGGGGAGCTGTTTTTT.

The rearrangement links TRBV12-5 to TRBJ2-5; D unclear. The CDR3 totals 11 residues. Germline lookup yields CDR1 LGHNT and CDR2 FRNRAP. Trimming took 7 bases from V and 2 from J, leaving 5 bases between them. The CDR3 loop reads CASARQETQYF. The DNA of the CDR3 is TGTGCTAGTGCCAGACAAGAGACCCAGTACTTC. The complete variable domain, with remaining parts taken from reference TRBV12-5 and TRBJ2-5, reads DARVTQTPRHKVTEMGQEVTMRCQPILGHNTVFWYRQTMMQGLELLAYFRNRAPLDDSGMPKDRFSAEMPDATLATLKIQPSEPRDSAVYFCASARQETQYFGPGTRLLVL.

J is TRBJ2-1 and V is TRBV11-2; 15 bases are shared with TRBD2. V shed 6 bases and J 10 bases; nucleotides not matched to a gene: 7. The CDR3 runs 15 residues. In germline, CDR1 is SGHAT, CDR2 FQNNGV. CDR3 DNA sequence: TGTGCCAGCAGTCCCGGGACTAGCGGGGGGAGAGAGCAGTTCTTC. Translating gives CASSPGTSGGREQFF.

The chain combines TRBV20-1 with TRBJ2-7, with 7 bases that match TRBD2. Germline V gene data show CDR1 as DFQATT and CDR2 as SNEGSKA (reference sequence). The junction had 6 bases not matched to a gene; V was cut back by 7 bases and J by 6 bases. The CDR3 is 11 residues long. The DNA of the CDR3 is TGCAGTGTAGGGACTACGGTCGAGCAGTACTTC. Its protein product is CSVGTTVEQYF.

V is TRBV25-1 and J is TRBJ2-5; D may be TRBD1 (5 bases). The length of the CDR3 is 14 residues. Trimming removed 5 bases at V and 0 bases at J, with 10 bases between. Germline V CDR1 and CDR2: MGHDK, SYGVNS. CDR3 nucleotides: TGTGCCAGCAGTCTCCGGACAAACCAAGAGACCCAGTACTTC. Its protein is CASSLRTNQETQYF. Full variable domain (outside the CDR3, taken from reference TRBV25-1 and TRBJ2-5): EADIYQTPRYLVIGTGKKITLECSQTMGHDKMYWYQQDPGMELHLIHYSYGVNSTEKGDLSSESTVSRIRTEHFPLTLESARPSHTSQYLCASSLRTNQETQYFGPGTRLLVL.

The genes are TRBV19 and TRBJ2-7; TRBD1 might be the D (5 bases). The CDR3 spans 15 residues. Germline CDR1 and CDR2: LNHDA and SQIVND (reference sequence). Trimming stripped 5 bases from V and 7 bases from J, with 21 bases between. CDR3 DNA: TGTGCCAGTAGTTCCTTTCAGGACAAAGGCTCGGAGCAGTACTTC. Protein product: CASSSFQDKGSEQYF. Supplemented by reference TRBV19 and TRBJ2-7, the full variable domain reads DGGITQSPKYLFRKEGQNVTLSCEQNLNHDAMYWYRQDPGQGLRLIYYSQIVNDFQKGDIAEGYSVSREKKESFPLTVTSAQKNPTAFYLCASSSFQDKGSEQYFGPGTRLTVT.

This chain uses TRBV11-2 with TRBJ2-7; 7 bases are shared with TRBD2. Looked up from germline, CDR1 is SGHAT and CDR2 is FQNNGV. With V trimmed by 0 bases and J by 2 bases, 13 bases remained unmatched. The length of the CDR3 is 18 residues. The CDR3 DNA reads TGTGCCAGCAGCTTAGATCTTAGGATAAGCGGGAAGGCCTACGAGCAGTACTTC. The encoded protein is CASSLDLRISGKAYEQYF.

The gene calls are TRBV7-9 and TRBJ2-3, with D uncertain. CDR3 length: 12 residues. V lost 2 bases, J lost 5 bases, and 5 bases lay in between. Germline loops: CDR1 SEHNR, CDR2 FQNEAQ (reference sequence). DNA of the CDR3: TGTGCCAGCAGCTTACTTGGAGATACGCAGTATTTT. Its protein is CASSLLGDTQYF.